A single T cell receptor beta chain is shown here with its context. The data stem from a study of blood T cell repertoires in COVID-19. Background on the study: Some COVID-19 samples were acute and others convalescent; all came from the United States, Italy and Spain.

In the original processing: From reference gene primer amplification, estimates of nucleated cell counts were derived. Some clones are missing from TCRdb's copy, which holds only in-frame ones; the method was immunoSEQ multiplex PCR. The V and J calls and the clone size are those of that table, but D and trimming were determined from the DNA. The sample comprises about 400,000 clones, around 89% of which are singletons, and around 1.2% rests with the top ten. The CDR3 is 14 amino acids. The trim removed 5 bases at V and 3 bases at J, leaving 6 bases unmatched. Germline lookup yields CDR1 MGHRA and CDR2 YSYEKL.

The chain uses TRBV4-1 and TRBJ2-7; 8 bases map to TRBD1. The sequencing sample was made of peripheral blood. The TCR was taken from a man in his forties or fifties with acute or convalescent COVID-19. The CDR3 bases are TGCGCCAGCAGCTCCCGGACAGGGCTCTACGAGCAGTACTTC. Translated: CASSSRTGLYEQYF.